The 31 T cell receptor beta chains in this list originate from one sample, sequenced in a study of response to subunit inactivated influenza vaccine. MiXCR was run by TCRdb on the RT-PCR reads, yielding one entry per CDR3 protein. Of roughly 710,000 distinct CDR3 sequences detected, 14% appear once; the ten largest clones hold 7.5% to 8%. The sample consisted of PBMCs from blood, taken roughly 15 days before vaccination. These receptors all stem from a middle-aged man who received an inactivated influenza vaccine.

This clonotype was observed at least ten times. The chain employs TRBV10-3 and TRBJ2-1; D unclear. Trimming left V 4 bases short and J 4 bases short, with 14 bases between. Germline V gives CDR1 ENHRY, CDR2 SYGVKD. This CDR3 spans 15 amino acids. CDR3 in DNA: TGTGCCATCAGTGGTTCCAGCTCCCCTTACAATGAGCAGTTCTTC. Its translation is CAISGSSSPYNEQFF.

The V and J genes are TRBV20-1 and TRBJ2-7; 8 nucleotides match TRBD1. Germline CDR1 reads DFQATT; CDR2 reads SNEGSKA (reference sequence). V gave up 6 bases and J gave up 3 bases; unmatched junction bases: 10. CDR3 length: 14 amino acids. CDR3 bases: TGCAGTGCGCATAAGGGACAGGTCAGCTACGAGCAGTACTTC. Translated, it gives CSAHKGQVSYEQYF.

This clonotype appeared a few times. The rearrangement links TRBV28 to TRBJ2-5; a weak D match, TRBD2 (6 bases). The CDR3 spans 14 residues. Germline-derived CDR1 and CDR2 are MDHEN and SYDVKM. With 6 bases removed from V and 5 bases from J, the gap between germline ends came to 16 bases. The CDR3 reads CASRSREFRETQYF. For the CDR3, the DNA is TGTGCCAGCAGATCCCGGGAGTTTAGGGAGACCCAGTACTTC.

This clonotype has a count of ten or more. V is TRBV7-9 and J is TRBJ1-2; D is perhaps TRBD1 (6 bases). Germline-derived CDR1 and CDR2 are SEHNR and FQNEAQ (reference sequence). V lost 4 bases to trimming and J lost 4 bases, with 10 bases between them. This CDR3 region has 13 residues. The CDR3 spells CASSSEGGYGYTF. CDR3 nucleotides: TGTGCCAGCAGCTCCGAGGGGGGCTATGGCTACACCTTC.

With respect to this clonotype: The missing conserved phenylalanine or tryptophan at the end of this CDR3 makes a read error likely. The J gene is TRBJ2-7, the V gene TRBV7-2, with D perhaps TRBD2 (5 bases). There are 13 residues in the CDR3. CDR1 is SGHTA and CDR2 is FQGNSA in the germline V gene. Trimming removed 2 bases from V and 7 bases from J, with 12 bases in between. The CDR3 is CASSLLTSGEQYL. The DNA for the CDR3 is TGTGCCAGCAGCTTACTAACTTCGGGGGAGCAGTACCTC.

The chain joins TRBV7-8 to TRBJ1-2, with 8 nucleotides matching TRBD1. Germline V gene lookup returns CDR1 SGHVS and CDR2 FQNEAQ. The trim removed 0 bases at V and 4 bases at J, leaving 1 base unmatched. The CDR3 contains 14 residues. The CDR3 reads CASSLAGQGYGYTF. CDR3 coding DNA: TGTGCCAGCAGCTTAGCCGGACAGGGCTATGGCTACACCTTC.

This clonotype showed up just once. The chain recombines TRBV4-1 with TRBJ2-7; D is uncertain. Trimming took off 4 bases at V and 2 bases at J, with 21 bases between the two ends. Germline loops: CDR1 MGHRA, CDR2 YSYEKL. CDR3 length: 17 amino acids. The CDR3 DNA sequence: TGCGCCAGCAGCCTCCTGATTGGACGGCAGCATGCCTACGAGCAGTACTTC. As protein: CASSLLIGRQHAYEQYF.

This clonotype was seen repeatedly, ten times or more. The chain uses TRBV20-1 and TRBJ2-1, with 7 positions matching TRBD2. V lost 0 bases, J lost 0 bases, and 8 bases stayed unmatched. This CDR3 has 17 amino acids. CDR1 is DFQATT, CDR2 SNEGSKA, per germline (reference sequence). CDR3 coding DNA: TGCAGTGCTAGAGATGAGTCTAGCGGAACCTCCTACAATGAGCAGTTCTTC. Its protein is CSARDESSGTSYNEQFF.

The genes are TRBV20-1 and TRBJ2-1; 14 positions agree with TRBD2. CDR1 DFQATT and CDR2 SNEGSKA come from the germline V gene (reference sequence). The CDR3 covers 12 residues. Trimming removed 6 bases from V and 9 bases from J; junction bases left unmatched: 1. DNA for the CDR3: TGCAGTGCGGGACTAGCGGGAGTTGAGCAGTTCTTC. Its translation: CSAGLAGVEQFF.

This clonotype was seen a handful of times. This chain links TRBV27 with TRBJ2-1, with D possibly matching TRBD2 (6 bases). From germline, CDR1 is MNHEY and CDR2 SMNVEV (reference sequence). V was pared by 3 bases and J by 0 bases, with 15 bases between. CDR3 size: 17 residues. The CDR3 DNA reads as TGTGCCAGCAGTTTCCCGCAGGGAGGAGGCTCCTACAATGAGCAGTTCTTC. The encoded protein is CASSFPQGGGSYNEQFF.

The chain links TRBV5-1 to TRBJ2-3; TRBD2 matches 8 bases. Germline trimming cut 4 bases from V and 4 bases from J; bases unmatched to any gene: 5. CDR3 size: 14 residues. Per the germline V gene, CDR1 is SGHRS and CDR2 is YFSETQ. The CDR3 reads CASSHPGGADTQYF. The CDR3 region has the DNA TGCGCCAGCAGCCATCCCGGGGGGGCAGATACGCAGTATTTT.

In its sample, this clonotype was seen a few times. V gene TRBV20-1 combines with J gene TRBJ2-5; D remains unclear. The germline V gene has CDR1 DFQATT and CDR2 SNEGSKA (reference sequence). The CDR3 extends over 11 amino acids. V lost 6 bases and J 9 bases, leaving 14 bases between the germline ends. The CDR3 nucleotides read TGCAGTGCCCTCAAGTCCCCGGCCCAGTACTTC. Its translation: CSALKSPAQYF.

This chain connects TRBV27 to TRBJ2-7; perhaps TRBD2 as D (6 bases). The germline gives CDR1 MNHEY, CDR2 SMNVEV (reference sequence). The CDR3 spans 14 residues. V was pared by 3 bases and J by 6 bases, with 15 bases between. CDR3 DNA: TGTGCCAGCAGTTTGGGAGGTCGGGCGAGCGAGCAGTACTTC. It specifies CASSLGGRASEQYF.

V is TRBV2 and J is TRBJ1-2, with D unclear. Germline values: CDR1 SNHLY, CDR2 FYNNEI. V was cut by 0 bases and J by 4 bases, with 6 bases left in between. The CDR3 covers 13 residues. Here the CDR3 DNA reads TGTGCCAGCAGTGAAGCGGTTGGCTATGGCTACACCTTC. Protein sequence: CASSEAVGYGYTF. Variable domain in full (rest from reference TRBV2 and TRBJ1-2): EPEVTQTPSHQVTQMGQEVILRCVPISNHLYFYWYRQILGQKVEFLVSFYNNEISEKSEIFDDQFSVERPDGSNFTLKIRSTKLEDSAMYFCASSEAVGYGYTFGSGTRLTVV.

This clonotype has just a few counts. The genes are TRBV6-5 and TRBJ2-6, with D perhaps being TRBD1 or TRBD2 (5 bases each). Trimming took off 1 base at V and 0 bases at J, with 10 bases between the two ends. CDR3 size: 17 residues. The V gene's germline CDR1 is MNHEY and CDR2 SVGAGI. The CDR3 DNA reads TGTGCCAGCAGTTACTTGGGACGGCACTCTGGGGCCAACGTCCTGACTTTC. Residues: CASSYLGRHSGANVLTF.

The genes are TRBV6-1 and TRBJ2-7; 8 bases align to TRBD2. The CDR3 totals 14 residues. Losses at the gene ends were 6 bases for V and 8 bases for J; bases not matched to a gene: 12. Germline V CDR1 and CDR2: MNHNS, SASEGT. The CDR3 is CASRNGGGPLKQYF. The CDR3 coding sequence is TGTGCCAGCAGAAACGGGGGGGGGCCTCTAAAGCAGTACTTC.

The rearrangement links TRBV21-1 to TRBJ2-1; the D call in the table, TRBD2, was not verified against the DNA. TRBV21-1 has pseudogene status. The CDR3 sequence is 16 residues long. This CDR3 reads CASSKEEAGESNEQFF. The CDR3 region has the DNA TGTGCCAGCAGCAAAGAGGAAGCGGGGGAGTCGAATGAGCAGTTCTTC.

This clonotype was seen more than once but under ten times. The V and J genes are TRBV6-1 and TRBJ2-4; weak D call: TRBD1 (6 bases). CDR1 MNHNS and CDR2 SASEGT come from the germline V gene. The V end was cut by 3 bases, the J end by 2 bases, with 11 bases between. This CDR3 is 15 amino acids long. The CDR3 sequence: CASSERTATKNIQYF. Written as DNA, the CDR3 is TGTGCCAGCAGTGAGAGGACAGCTACCAAAAACATTCAGTACTTC.

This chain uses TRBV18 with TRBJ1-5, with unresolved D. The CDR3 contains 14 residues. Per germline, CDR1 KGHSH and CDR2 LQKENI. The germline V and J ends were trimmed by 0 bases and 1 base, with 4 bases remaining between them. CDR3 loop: CASSPPDSNQPQHF. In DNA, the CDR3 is TGTGCCAGCTCACCACCCGACAGCAATCAGCCCCAGCATTTT.

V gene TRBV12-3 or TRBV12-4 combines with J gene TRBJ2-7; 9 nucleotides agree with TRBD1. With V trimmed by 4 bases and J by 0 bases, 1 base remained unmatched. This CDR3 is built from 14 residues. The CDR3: CASSWDRDSYEQYF. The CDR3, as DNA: TGTGCCAGCAGTTGGGACAGGGACTCCTACGAGCAGTACTTC.

The CDR3 is CASRRPPETQYF. The CDR3 DNA follows: TGTGCCAGCAGACGGCCACCCGAGACCCAGTACTTC. The chain employs TRBV12-3 or TRBV12-4 and TRBJ2-5, with D hard to call. The CDR3 has 12 amino acids. Trimming left V 6 bases short and J 5 bases short, with 10 bases between.

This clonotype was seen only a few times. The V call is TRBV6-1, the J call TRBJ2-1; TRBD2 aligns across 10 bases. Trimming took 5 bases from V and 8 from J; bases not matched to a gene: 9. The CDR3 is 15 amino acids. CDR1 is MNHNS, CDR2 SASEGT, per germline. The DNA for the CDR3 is TGTGCCAGCAGTTCGAAGCGGGAGGGCCCCCATGAGCAGTTCTTC. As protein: CASSSKREGPHEQFF.

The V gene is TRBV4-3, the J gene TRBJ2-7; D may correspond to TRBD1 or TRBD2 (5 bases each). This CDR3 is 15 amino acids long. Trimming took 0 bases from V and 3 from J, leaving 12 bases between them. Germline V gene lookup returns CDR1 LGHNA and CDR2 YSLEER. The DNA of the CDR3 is TGCGCCAGCAGCCAAGATCCCGGGGCATACTACGAGCAGTACTTC. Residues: CASSQDPGAYYEQYF.

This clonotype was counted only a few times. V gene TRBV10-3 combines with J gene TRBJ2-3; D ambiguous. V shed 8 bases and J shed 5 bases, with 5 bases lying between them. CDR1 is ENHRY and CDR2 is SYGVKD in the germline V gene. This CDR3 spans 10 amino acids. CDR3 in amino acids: CAIGLDTQYF. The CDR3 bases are TGTGCCATCGGGCTAGATACGCAGTATTTT.

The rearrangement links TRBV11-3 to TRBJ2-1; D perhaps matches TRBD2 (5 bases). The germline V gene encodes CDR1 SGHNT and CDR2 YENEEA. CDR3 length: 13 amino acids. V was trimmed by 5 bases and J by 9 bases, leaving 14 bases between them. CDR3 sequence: CASSPPGVGEQFF. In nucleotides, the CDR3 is TGTGCCAGCAGCCCCCCCGGGGTCGGTGAGCAGTTCTTC.

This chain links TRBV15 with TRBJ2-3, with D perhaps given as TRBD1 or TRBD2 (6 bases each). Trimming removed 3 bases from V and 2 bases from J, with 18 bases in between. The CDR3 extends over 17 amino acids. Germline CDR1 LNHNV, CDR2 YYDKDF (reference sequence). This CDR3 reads CATSSGGQGFDTDTQYF. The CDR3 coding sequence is TGTGCCACCAGCAGTGGGGGGCAGGGTTTCGACACAGATACGCAGTATTTT. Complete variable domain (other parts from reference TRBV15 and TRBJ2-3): DAMVIQNPRYQVTQFGKPVTLSCSQTLNHNVMYWYQQKSSQAPKLLFHYYDKDFNNEADTPDNFQSRRPNTSFCFLDIRSPGLGDTAMYLCATSSGGQGFDTDTQYFGPGTRLTVL.

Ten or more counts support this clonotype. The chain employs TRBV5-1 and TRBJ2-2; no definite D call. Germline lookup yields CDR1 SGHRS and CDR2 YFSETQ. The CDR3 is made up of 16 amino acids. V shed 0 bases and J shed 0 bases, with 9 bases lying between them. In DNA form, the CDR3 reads TGCGCCAGCAGCTTGGAAAGGTTGCCGAACACCGGGGAGCTGTTTTTT. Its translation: CASSLERLPNTGELFF.

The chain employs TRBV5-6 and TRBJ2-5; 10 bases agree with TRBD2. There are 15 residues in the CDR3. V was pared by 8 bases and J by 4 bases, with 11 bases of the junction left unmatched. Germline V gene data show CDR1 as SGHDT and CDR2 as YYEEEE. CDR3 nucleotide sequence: TGTGCCAGTTGCGGTAGCGGGAGGTCCCCAGAGACCCAGTACTTC. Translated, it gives CASCGSGRSPETQYF.

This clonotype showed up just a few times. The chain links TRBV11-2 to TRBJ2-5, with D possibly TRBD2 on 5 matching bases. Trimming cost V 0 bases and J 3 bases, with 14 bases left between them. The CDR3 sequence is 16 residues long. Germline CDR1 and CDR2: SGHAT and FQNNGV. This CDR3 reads CASSLDLLEGEETQYF. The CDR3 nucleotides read TGTGCCAGCAGCTTAGACTTACTAGAGGGAGAAGAGACCCAGTACTTC.

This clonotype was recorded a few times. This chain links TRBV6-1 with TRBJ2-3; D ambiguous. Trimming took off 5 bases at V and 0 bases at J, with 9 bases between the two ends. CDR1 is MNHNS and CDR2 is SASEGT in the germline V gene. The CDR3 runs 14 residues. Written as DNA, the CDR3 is TGTGCCAGCAGTAAAGGACCTAGCACAGATACGCAGTATTTT. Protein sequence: CASSKGPSTDTQYF.

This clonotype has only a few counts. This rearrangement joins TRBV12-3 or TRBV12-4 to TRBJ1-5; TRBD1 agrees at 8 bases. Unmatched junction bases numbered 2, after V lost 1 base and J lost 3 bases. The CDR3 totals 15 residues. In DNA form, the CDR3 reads TGTGCCAGCAGTTTAGGACAGGGGCACAATCAGCCCCAGCATTTT. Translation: CASSLGQGHNQPQHF.